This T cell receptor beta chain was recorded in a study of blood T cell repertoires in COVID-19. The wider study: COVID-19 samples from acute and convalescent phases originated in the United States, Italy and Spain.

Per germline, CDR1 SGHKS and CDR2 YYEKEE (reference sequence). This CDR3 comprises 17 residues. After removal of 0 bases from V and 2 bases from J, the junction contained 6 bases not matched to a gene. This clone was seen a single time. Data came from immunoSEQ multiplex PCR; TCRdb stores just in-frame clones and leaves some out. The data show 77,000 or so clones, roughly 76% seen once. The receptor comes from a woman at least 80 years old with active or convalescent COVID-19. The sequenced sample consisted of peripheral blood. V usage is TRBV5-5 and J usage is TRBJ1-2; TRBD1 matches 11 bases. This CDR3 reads CASSLALGTGGNYGYTF. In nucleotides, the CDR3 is TGTGCCAGCAGCTTGGCACTCGGGACAGGGGGGAACTATGGCTACACCTTC.